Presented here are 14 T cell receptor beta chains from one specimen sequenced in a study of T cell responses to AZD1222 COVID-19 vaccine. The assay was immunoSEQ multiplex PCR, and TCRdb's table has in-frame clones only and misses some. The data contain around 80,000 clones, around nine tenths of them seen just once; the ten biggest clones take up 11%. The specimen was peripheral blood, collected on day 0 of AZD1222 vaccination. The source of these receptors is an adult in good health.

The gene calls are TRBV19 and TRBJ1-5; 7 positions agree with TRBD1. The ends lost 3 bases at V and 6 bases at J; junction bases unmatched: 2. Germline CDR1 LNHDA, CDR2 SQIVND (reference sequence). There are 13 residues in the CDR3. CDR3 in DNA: TGTGCCAGTAGTATTGACAGGGCTCAGCCCCAGCATTTT. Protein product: CASSIDRAQPQHF. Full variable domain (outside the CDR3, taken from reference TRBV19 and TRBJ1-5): DGGITQSPKYLFRKEGQNVTLSCEQNLNHDAMYWYRQDPGQGLRLIYYSQIVNDFQKGDIAEGYSVSREKKESFPLTVTSAQKNPTAFYLCASSIDRAQPQHFGDGTRLSIL.

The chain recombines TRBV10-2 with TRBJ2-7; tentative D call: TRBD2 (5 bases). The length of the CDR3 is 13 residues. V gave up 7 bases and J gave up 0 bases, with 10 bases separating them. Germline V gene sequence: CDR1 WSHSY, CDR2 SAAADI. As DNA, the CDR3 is TGCGCCAGCACGGACTCGAGCTCCTACGAGCAGTACTTC. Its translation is CASTDSSSYEQYF.

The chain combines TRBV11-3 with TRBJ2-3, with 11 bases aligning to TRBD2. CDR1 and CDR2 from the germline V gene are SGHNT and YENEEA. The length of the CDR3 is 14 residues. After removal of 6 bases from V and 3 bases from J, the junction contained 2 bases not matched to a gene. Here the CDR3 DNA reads TGTGCCAGCAGTCGACTAGCGGGGACAGATACGCAGTATTTT. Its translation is CASSRLAGTDTQYF.

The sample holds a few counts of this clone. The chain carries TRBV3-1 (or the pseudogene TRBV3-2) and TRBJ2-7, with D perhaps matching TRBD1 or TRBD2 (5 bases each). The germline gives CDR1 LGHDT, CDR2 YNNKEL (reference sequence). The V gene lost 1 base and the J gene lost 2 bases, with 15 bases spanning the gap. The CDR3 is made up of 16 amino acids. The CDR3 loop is CASSQGGGSRPYEQYF. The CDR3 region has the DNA TGTGCCAGCAGCCAAGGGGGCGGGTCGAGGCCCTACGAGCAGTACTTC.

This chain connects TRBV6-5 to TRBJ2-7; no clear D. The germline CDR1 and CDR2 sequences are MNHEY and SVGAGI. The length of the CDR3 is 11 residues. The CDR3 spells CASSDSQRQYV. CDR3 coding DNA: TGTGCCAGCAGTGACTCCCAGAGGCAGTACGTC.

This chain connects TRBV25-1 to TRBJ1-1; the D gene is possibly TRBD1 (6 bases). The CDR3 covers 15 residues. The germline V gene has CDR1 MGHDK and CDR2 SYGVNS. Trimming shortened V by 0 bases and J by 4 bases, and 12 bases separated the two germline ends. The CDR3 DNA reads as TGTGCCAGCAGTGAATACCAAGCAGGGGCCACTGAAGCTTTCTTT. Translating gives CASSEYQAGATEAFF.

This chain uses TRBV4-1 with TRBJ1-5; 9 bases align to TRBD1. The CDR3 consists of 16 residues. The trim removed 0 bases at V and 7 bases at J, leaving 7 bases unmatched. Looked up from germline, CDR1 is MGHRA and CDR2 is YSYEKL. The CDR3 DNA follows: TGCGCCAGCAGCCAAGATCCCGGGACAGGGAGCCAGCCCCAGCATTTT. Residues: CASSQDPGTGSQPQHF.

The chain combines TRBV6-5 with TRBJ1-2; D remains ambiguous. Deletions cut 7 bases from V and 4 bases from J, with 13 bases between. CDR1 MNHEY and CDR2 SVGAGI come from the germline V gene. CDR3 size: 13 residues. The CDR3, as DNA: TGTGCCAGCAATGTGATTCTTTTCTATGGCTACACCTTC. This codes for CASNVILFYGYTF.

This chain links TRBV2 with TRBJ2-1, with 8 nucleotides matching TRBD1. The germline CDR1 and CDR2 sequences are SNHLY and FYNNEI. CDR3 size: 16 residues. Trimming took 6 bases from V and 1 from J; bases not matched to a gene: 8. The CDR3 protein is CASSSGQGWSYNEQFF. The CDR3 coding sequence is TGTGCCAGCAGCAGCGGACAGGGATGGTCCTACAATGAGCAGTTCTTC.

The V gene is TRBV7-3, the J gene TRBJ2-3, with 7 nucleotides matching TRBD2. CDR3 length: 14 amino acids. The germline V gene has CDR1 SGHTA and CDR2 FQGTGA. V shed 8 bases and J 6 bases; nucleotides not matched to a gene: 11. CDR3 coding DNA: TGTGCCAGCCGTGAGGGCGGGAGATCCGATACGCAGTATTTT. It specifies CASREGGRSDTQYF.

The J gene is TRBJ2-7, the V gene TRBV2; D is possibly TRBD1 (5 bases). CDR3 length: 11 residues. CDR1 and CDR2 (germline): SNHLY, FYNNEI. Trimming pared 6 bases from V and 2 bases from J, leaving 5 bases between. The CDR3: CASRGAYEQYF. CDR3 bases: TGTGCCAGCAGAGGGGCCTACGAGCAGTACTTC.

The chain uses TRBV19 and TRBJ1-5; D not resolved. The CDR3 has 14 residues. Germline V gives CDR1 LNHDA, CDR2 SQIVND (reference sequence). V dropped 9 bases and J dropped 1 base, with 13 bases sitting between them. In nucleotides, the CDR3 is TGTGCCAGCAACCGGGAGCCCAGCAATCAGCCCCAGCATTTT. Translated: CASNREPSNQPQHF.

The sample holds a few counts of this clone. CDR3 sequence reads: CASLSGGAFDTGELFF. CDR3 nucleotides: TGTGCCAGCCTGAGCGGGGGGGCTTTTGACACCGGGGAGCTGTTTTTT. V is TRBV28 and J is TRBJ2-2; 10 nucleotides match TRBD2. The CDR3 is 16 amino acids. Germline V gene data show CDR1 as MDHEN and CDR2 as SYDVKM. V was clipped by 8 bases and J by 3 bases; unmatched bases: 9.

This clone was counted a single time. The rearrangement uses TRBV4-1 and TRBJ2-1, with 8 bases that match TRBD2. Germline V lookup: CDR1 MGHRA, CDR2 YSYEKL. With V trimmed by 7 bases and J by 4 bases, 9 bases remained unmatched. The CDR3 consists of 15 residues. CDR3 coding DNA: TGCGCCAGCACGGAAGGGAGCGGGAGTTACAATGAGCAGTTCTTC. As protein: CASTEGSGSYNEQFF.